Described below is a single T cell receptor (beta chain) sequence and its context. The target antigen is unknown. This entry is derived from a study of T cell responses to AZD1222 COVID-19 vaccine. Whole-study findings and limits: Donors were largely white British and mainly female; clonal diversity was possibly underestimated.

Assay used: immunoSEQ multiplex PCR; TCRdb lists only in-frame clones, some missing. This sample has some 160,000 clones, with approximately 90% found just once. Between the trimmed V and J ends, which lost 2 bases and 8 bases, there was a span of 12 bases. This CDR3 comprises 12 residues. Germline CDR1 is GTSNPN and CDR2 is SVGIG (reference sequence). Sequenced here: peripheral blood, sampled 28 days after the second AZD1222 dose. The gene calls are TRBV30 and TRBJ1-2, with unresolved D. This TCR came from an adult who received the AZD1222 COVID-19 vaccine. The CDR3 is CAWSWVGRGYTF. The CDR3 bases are TGTGCCTGGAGTTGGGTTGGGCGCGGCTACACCTTC.